This T cell receptor (beta chain) derives from a study of T cells in tumors and immune-related adverse events. Sequencing was performed with immunoSEQ multiplex PCR; in TCRdb, only in-frame clones are kept and a portion is missing. The sample holds 7,900 or so clones, about 93% seen once. Germline CDR1 SQVTM, CDR2 ANQGSEA. This CDR3 comprises 15 residues. V shed 2 bases, J shed 6 bases, and the junction held 6 bases outside the gene matches. Sequenced here: lymph node tissue, sampled from a patient treated with anti-PD-1 therapy. This receptor was obtained from a female donor with metastatic renal cell carcinoma. This sequence joins TRBV29-1 and TRBJ2-1, with TRBD1 matching 11 bases. The CDR3 spells CSVETGTGGVNEQFF. The CDR3 region has the DNA TGCAGCGTTGAAACTGGGACAGGGGGTGTCAATGAGCAGTTCTTC.